Listed below are T cell receptor beta chains from one sample, sequenced in a study of T cells after yellow fever vaccination. TCRdb re-derived calls from the 5' RACE reads in MiXCR, one entry per CDR3 protein. The sample lists under 250,000 distinct CDR3 sequences; 6.5% to 8.5% were seen once. This sample comprised CD4+ T cells sorted from PBMCs, obtained 15 days after the yellow fever booster vaccination. The receptors stem from a man under 40 who received the YFV17D yellow fever vaccine. Each CDR3 is given with its conserved first and last residue. Each record gives: V gene, CDR3 protein.

>TRBV23-1
CASKRSRGGVYNEQFF
>TRBV3-1
CASARSGELFF
>TRBV20-1
CSARPGTRGTGELFF
>TRBV10-3
CAISDRGLDNEQFF
>TRBV6-1
CASRIDRVSSPLHF
>TRBV12-3/TRBV12-4
CASTTSGRRETDTQYF
>TRBV24-1
CATSDLGSGRGTDTQYF
>TRBV11-2
CASSPRPGQGADTGELFF
>TRBV20-1
CSARDSSGLTYEQYF
>TRBV18
CASSGQGYTEAFF
>TRBV20-1
CSAREAGGGNTIYF
>TRBV10-1
CASSSKRGTETQYF
>TRBV6-6
CASLRRPNTEAFF
>TRBV3-1
CASSLTSGGSTDTQYF
>TRBV7-3
CASSIDRVGDTQYF
>TRBV29-1
CSVLPRLGLKDYGYTF
>TRBV20-1
CSAPPQGASFVGTQYF
>TRBV7-9
CASSFSGNNQPQHF
>TRBV10-3
CSIRSFGTGVSGANVLTF
>TRBV15
CATSRAGSGKYEQYF
>TRBV12-2
CASRSSGLVRDTQYF
>TRBV2
CASRRQVSSTDTQYF
>TRBV6-2/TRBV6-3
CASSGGRWTDTQYF
>TRBV20-1
CSPDLTSGTYNEQFF
>TRBV20-1
CSATGTVADTQYF
>TRBV27
CASSLKHRGTSYYNEQFF
>TRBV7-9
CASSSGVTYNEQFF
>TRBV7-3
CASSLRQDTEAFF
>TRBV6-5
CASSYSVMESGANVLTF
>TRBV6-6
CASGPSQYEQYF
>TRBV6-1
CASSPSGRLSYEQYF
>TRBV6-2/TRBV6-3
CASSSDSGGPLSHEQYF
>TRBV29-1
CSVIRQGNTEAFF
>TRBV29-1
CSVRPPQGNVGYTF
>TRBV11-2
CASSLVGGEAFF
>TRBV5-4
CASSFRLAGGGNEQFF
>TRBV12-3/TRBV12-4
CASSSLAANEQFF
>TRBV7-9
CASSLKTSGRFYEQFF
>TRBV7-2
CASSPGSGLAGAEQYF
>TRBV4-3
CASSQDSRQGYEQYF
>TRBV15
CATSSERGAEAFF
>TRBV25-1
CASSKTGVRDEQFF
>TRBV6-1
CASSDEGLPTDTQYF
>TRBV7-9
CASSSSGNEQFF
>TRBV6-1
CASKLGRNTEAFF
>TRBV7-2
CASSLGGTGGETQYF
>TRBV30
CAWSLPRLAGEQYF
>TRBV28
CASSLGFGGRALGNEQFF
>TRBV4-3
CASSQGTGNDEQFF
>TRBV3-1
CASSQETSGRNNEQYF
>TRBV6-2/TRBV6-3
CASSLAGTLGNEQFF
>TRBV27
CASTLRGRLGATYNEQFF
>TRBV18
CASSPQGKIQPQHF